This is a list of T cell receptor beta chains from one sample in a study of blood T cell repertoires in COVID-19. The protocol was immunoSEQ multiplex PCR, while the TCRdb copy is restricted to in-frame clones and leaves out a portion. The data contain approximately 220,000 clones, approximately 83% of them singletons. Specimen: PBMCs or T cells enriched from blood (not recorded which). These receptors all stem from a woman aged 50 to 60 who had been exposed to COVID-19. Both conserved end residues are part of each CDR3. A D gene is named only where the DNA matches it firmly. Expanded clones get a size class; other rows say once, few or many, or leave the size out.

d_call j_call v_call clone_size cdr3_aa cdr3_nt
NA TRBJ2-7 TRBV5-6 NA CASSRDSLFVSYEQYF TGTGCCAGCAGCAGAGACAGCCTTTTCGTTTCCTACGAGCAGTACTTC
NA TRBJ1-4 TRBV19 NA CASYQTGTNEKLFF TGTGCCAGTTACCAGACAGGAACGAATGAAAAACTGTTTTTT
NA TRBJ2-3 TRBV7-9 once CASSAIQGYGTDTQYF TGTGCCAGCAGCGCAATCCAGGGGTACGGCACAGATACGCAGTATTTT
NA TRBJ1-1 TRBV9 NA CASSAAGSRTNTEAFF TGTGCCAGCAGCGCTGCCGGGAGTCGCACGAACACTGAAGCTTTCTTT
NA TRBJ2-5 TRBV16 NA CASSQSQETQYF TGTGCCAGCAGCCAATCCCAGGAGACCCAGTACTTC
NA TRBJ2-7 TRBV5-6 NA CASSQQGGEQYF TGTGCCAGCAGCCAGCAGGGCGGCGAGCAGTACTTC
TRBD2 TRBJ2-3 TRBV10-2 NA CASSESRGLRTDTQYF TGCGCCAGCAGTGAGTCCCGGGGACTACGCACAGATACGCAGTATTTT
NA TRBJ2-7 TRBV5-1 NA CASSPAGGSYEQYF TGCGCCAGCAGCCCCGCCGGGGGTTCGTACGAGCAGTACTTC
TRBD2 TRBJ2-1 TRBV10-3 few CAISVGSGGAGNEQFF TGTGCCATCAGTGTTGGTAGCGGGGGGGCGGGTAATGAGCAGTTCTTC
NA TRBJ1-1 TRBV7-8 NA CASSLIRQAQLSEAFF TGTGCCAGCAGCCTCATTAGACAGGCCCAATTATCTGAAGCTTTCTTT
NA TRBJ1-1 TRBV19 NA CASSKRSGLGNTEAFF TGTGCCAGTAGTAAGAGATCCGGACTGGGGAACACTGAAGCTTTCTTT
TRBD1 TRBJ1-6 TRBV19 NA CASRQGYNSPLHF TGTGCCAGTAGACAGGGGTATAATTCACCCCTCCACTTT
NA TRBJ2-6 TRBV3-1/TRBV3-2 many CASSPLGRSGANVLTF TGTGCCAGCAGCCCCCTGGGGCGCTCTGGGGCCAACGTCCTGACTTTC
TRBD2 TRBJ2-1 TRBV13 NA CASSPTPLAGVHNEQFF TGTGCCAGCAGCCCGACGCCCCTAGCGGGGGTACACAATGAGCAGTTCTTC
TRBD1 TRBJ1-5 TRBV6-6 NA CASSWDRNQPQHF TGTGCCAGCAGCTGGGACAGAAATCAGCCCCAGCATTTT
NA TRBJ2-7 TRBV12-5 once CASGPNPYEQYF TGTGCTAGTGGCCCAAATCCCTACGAGCAGTACTTC
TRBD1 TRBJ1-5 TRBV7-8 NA CASSSRTGLSNQPQHF TGTGCCAGCAGCTCCCGGACAGGCCTTAGCAATCAGCCCCAGCATTTT
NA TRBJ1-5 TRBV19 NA CASSIGSGSNQPQHF TGTGCCAGTAGTATCGGGTCGGGAAGCAATCAGCCCCAGCATTTT
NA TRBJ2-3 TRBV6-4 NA CASSVVGEGTDTQYF TGTGCCAGCAGTGTGGTAGGGGAGGGCACAGATACGCAGTATTTT
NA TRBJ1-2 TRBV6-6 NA CASTRRRGSDPNYGYTF TGTGCCAGCACTCGAAGAAGGGGATCCGACCCTAACTATGGCTACACCTTC
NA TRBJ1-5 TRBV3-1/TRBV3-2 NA CASSQGEQPQHF TGTGCCAGCAGCCAGGGCGAACAGCCCCAGCATTTT
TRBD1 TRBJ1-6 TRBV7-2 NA CASSLGGQGGSPLHF TGTGCCAGCAGCTTAGGAGGTCAGGGGGGATCACCCCTCCACTTT
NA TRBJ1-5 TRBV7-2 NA CASSPGGDQPQHF TGTGCCAGCAGCCCGGGGGGGGATCAGCCCCAGCATTTT
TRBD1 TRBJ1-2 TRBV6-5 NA CASSPDRGDGYTF TGTGCCAGCAGTCCGGACAGGGGGGATGGCTACACCTTC
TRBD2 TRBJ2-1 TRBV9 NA CASSILAGVSDEQFF TGTGCCAGCAGCATCCTAGCGGGGGTCTCGGATGAGCAGTTCTTC
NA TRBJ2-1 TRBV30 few CAWTPLNSYNEQFF TGTGCCTGGACCCCCCTTAACTCCTACAATGAGCAGTTCTTC
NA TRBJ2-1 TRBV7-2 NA CASSLDSPRNEQFF TGTGCCAGCAGCTTAGATTCCCCGAGGAATGAGCAGTTCTTC
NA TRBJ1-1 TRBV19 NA CASSSSGVTEAFF TGTGCCAGTAGTAGCTCCGGGGTGACTGAAGCTTTCTTT
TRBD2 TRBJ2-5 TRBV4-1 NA CASSQEWIAGGIQETQYF TGCGCCAGCAGCCAAGAATGGATAGCGGGGGGTATCCAAGAGACCCAGTACTTC
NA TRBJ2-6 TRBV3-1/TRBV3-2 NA CASSFRLLGANVLTF TGTGCCAGCAGCTTCCGTCTCTTAGGGGCCAACGTCCTGACTTTC
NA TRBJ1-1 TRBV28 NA CASRAHDSPNTEAFF TGTGCCAGCAGAGCGCACGACAGTCCGAACACTGAAGCTTTCTTT
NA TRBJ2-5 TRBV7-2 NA CASSLSYGETQYF TGTGCCAGCAGCTTGAGCTACGGAGAGACCCAGTACTTC
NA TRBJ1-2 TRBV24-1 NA CATSETGQNYGYTF TGTGCCACCAGTGAAACCGGACAGAACTATGGCTACACCTTC
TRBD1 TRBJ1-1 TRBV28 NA CASSFRDRYTEAFF TGTGCCAGCAGTTTCCGGGACAGGTACACTGAAGCTTTCTTT
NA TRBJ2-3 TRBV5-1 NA CASTPAGNRNPYTQYF TGCGCCAGCACCCCGGCGGGGAACCGTAATCCGTATACGCAGTATTTT
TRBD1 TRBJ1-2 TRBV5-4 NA CASSFRGLITQGYGYTF TGTGCCAGCAGCTTTAGGGGGCTTATCACCCAGGGGTATGGCTACACTTTC
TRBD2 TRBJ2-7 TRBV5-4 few CASSSGLAGGLYEQYF TGTGCCAGCAGCTCCGGACTAGCGGGGGGCCTCTACGAGCAGTACTTC
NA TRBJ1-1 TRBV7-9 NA CASSRGQKNTEAFF TGTGCCAGCTCGCGGGGGCAGAAGAACACTGAAGCTTTCTTT
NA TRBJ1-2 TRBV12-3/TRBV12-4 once CASSRGSFYGYTF TGTGCCAGCAGTCGAGGAAGTTTCTATGGCTACACCTTC
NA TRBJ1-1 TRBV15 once CATSRGGTGGTEAFF TGTGCCACCAGCAGAGGAGGTACTGGGGGGACTGAAGCTTTCTTT
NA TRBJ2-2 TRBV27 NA CASGRTGHAGELFF TGTGCCAGCGGCCGTACTGGGCATGCCGGGGAGCTGTTTTTT
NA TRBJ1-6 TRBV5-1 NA CASSFGDNSPLHF TGCGCCAGCAGCTTCGGGGATAATTCACCCCTCCACTTT
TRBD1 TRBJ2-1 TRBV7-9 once CASSLIRDRVGAYNEQFF TGTGCCAGCAGCTTAATCCGAGACAGGGTCGGAGCCTACAATGAGCAGTTCTTC
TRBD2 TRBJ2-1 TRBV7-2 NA CASSLEALAGEQFF TGTGCCAGCAGCTTAGAAGCGCTAGCGGGAGAGCAGTTCTTC
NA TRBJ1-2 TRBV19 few CASSMGRAGLHYGYTF TGTGCCAGTAGTATGGGCCGGGCAGGGCTTCACTATGGCTACACCTTC
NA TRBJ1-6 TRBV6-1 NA CASSEAQGYNSPLHF TGTGCCAGCAGTGAAGCTCAGGGTTATAATTCACCCCTCCACTTT
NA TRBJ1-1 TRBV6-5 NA CASSYSNLRWRAFF TGTGCCAGCAGTTACTCGAATTTGAGATGGAGAGCTTTCTTT
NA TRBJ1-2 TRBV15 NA CATSRETSYGYTF TGTGCCACCAGCAGAGAAACTTCCTATGGCTACACCTTC
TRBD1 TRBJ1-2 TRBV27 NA CASSLSQGSYGYTF TGTGCCAGCAGTTTATCACAGGGGTCCTATGGCTACACCTTC
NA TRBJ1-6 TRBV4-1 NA CASSQENNSPLHF TGCGCCAGCAGCCAAGAGAACAACTCACCCCTCCACTTT
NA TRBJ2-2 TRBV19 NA CASSIDLGGVDTGELFF TGTGCCAGTAGTATAGATCTGGGGGGAGTAGACACCGGGGAGCTGTTTTTT
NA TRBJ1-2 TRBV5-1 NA CASSAGTDTYGYTF TGCGCCAGCAGCGCGGGGACGGATACCTATGGCTACACCTTC
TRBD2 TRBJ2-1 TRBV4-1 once CASSQDGSGGPYNEQFF TGCGCCAGCAGCCAAGACGGCAGCGGGGGACCCTACAATGAGCAGTTCTTC
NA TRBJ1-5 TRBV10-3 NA CAIRAVLNQPQHF TGTGCCATCAGGGCCGTTCTCAATCAGCCCCAGCATTTT
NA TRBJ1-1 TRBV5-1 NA CASSFKGQNTEAFF TGCGCCAGCAGCTTCAAGGGGCAGAACACTGAAGCTTTCTTT